Below, 26 T cell receptor beta chains from the same sample are listed, as sequenced in a study of CD8 T cell repertoires and HIV-1 epitope variants. Assay used: immunoSEQ multiplex PCR; TCRdb lists only in-frame clones, some missing. Here the sample spans under 100,000 clones, 60% to 80% being singletons. Sequenced sample: uncultured baseline CD8+ T cells from peripheral blood mononuclear cells (PBMCs). These receptors were collected from a male donor with HIV.

V gene TRBV5-1 combines with J gene TRBJ2-1, with D uncertain. V was trimmed by 3 bases and J by 9 bases, leaving 13 bases between them. The CDR3 sequence is 13 residues long. CDR1 is SGHRS, CDR2 YFSETQ, per germline. The CDR3 coding sequence is TGCGCCAGCAGCTCACTCGACCCGATTGAGCAGTTCTTC. Protein: CASSSLDPIEQFF.

The rearrangement joins TRBV10-1 to TRBJ2-3, with D possibly being TRBD2 (5 bases). V was trimmed by 5 bases and J by 4 bases, leaving 10 bases between them. Germline lookup yields CDR1 WNHNN and CDR2 SYGVQD (reference sequence). This CDR3 contains 13 residues. CDR3 residues: CASSTGRADTQYF. The CDR3 DNA is TGCGCCAGCAGTACGGGAAGGGCAGATACGCAGTATTTT.

Note on this clone: The junction departs from the called germline gene at one end, perhaps through a read error. The chain uses TRBV4-1 and TRBJ2-1; D remains unclear. The CDR3 spans 12 residues. CDR1 is MGHRA and CDR2 is YSYEKL in the germline V gene. CDR3: CASSQVMGEQFF. The CDR3 nucleotides read TGTGCCAGCAGCCAAGTAATGGGCGAGCAGTTCTTC.

This clone showed up just once. This chain links TRBV6-5 with TRBJ2-7, with unresolved D. Germline V gives CDR1 MNHEY, CDR2 SVGAGI. Trimming stripped 2 bases from V and 0 bases from J, with 8 bases between. The CDR3 runs 14 residues. The CDR3 nucleotides read TGTGCCAGCAGTTACGTGAGGTACTCCTACGAGCAGTACTTC. Residues: CASSYVRYSYEQYF.

This clone was seen more than once but under ten times. In the same sample, other DNA sequences code for this CDR3. This chain links TRBV6-6 with TRBJ1-2; D is unclear. Looked up from germline, CDR1 is MNHNY and CDR2 is SVGAGI (reference sequence). V lost 2 bases to trimming and J lost 6 bases, with 4 bases between them. The CDR3 spans 11 residues. Here the CDR3 reads CASSYVDGYTF. The CDR3 coding sequence is TGTGCCAGCAGTTACGTCGATGGCTACACCTTC.

V usage is TRBV30 and J usage is TRBJ1-1; TRBD1 is a possible D gene (5 bases). V lost 0 bases to trimming and J lost 0 bases, with 8 bases between them. The CDR3 runs to 14 residues. Germline CDR1 and CDR2: GTSNPN and SVGIG (reference sequence). DNA for the CDR3: TGTGCCTGGAGTGTACCAGGGTTGAACACTGAAGCTTTCTTT. It translates to CAWSVPGLNTEAFF.

This clone occurred a few times. The CDR3 spells CASSNRVNYGYTF. The CDR3 nucleotides are TGTGCCAGTAGCAACAGGGTAAACTATGGCTACACCTTC. The rearrangement links TRBV19 to TRBJ1-2; tentative D call: TRBD1 (6 bases). Germline V lookup: CDR1 LNHDA, CDR2 SQIVND (reference sequence). CDR3 length: 13 residues. Trimming took off 6 bases at V and 2 bases at J, with 10 bases between the two ends.

V and J are TRBV28 and TRBJ1-5; 8 bases align to TRBD1. Germline V gene lookup returns CDR1 MDHEN and CDR2 SYDVKM. The CDR3 consists of 15 residues. The J segment lost 6 bases and the V segment lost 7 bases, leaving 11 bases of the junction unmatched. This chain's CDR3 is CASIRDRTGGQPQHF. CDR3 DNA: TGTGCCAGCATCCGGGACAGGACGGGCGGTCAGCCCCAGCATTTT.

V gene TRBV19 combines with J gene TRBJ1-5; D is perhaps TRBD1 (6 bases). Germline CDR1 LNHDA, CDR2 SQIVND (reference sequence). Trimming took 6 bases from V and 4 from J, leaving 10 bases between them. CDR3 length: 13 amino acids. In nucleotides, the CDR3 is TGTGCCAGTAGCTTTACAGGGAATCAGCCCCAGCATTTT. Protein: CASSFTGNQPQHF.

The rearrangement uses TRBV6-5 and TRBJ1-1, with D perhaps matching TRBD1 (5 bases). V gave up 5 bases and J gave up 1 base, with 11 bases separating them. CDR1 is MNHEY, CDR2 SVGAGI, per germline. The CDR3 has 14 amino acids. The CDR3 DNA reads TGTGCCAGCAGTCAGGGCAGATCGAACACTGAAGCTTTCTTT. Translation gives CASSQGRSNTEAFF.

The J gene is TRBJ1-1, the V gene TRBV28; no definite D call. In germline, CDR1 is MDHEN, CDR2 SYDVKM. The CDR3 is 12 residues long. V was shortened by 7 bases and J by 5 bases, with 11 bases between the two germline ends. The CDR3 protein is CASTQPRTEAFF. The CDR3 DNA is TGTGCCAGCACCCAGCCTCGTACTGAAGCTTTCTTT. The complete variable domain, with remaining parts taken from reference TRBV28 and TRBJ1-1, reads DVKVTQSSRYLVKRTGEKVFLECVQDMDHENMFWYRQDPGLGLRLIYFSYDVKMKEKGDIPEGYSVSREKKERFSLILESASTNQTSMYLCASTQPRTEAFFGQGTRLTVV.

The CDR3 DNA is TGCAGCGTCCTGGTGGCGGGTAACACTGAAGCTTTCTTT. Its translation is CSVLVAGNTEAFF. The rearrangement links TRBV29-1 to TRBJ1-1; D unclear. Trimming removed 6 bases at V and 2 bases at J, with 13 bases between. The CDR3 has 13 residues. The germline CDR1 and CDR2 sequences are SQVTM and ANQGSEA. The full variable domain, in which reference TRBV29-1 and TRBJ1-1 provide the parts outside the CDR3, is SAVISQKPSRDICQRGTSLTIQCQVDSQVTMMFWYRQQPGQSLTLIATANQGSEATYESGFVIDKFPISRPNLTFSTLTVSNMSPEDSSIYLCSVLVAGNTEAFFGQGTRLTVV.

This sequence joins TRBV5-5 and TRBJ1-1; D remains ambiguous. This CDR3 has 14 residues. Trimming cost V 4 bases and J 1 base, with 11 bases left between them. Germline-derived CDR1 and CDR2 are SGHKS and YYEKEE (reference sequence). In nucleotides, the CDR3 is TGTGCCAGCAGCCTAGAAATGTGGAACACTGAAGCTTTCTTT. Translating it yields CASSLEMWNTEAFF. The entire variable domain, with the rest obtained from reference TRBV5-5 and TRBJ1-1, is as follows: DAGVTQSPTHLIKTRGQQVTLRCSPISGHKSVSWYQQVLGQGPQFIFQYYEKEERGRGNFPDRFSARQFPNYSSELNVNALLLGDSALYLCASSLEMWNTEAFFGQGTRLTVV.

This clone was observed a single time. The V call is TRBV5-6, the J call TRBJ2-7; D gene uncertain. Germline CDR1 reads SGHDT; CDR2 reads YYEEEE. The V end lost 2 bases, the J end lost 6 bases, and 9 bases lay between the germline ends. CDR3 length: 12 amino acids. CDR3 protein: CASSLSTVEQYF. CDR3 nucleotides: TGTGCCAGCAGCTTAAGTACCGTCGAGCAGTACTTC.

In its sample, this clone was seen once. The chain employs TRBV14 and TRBJ2-7, with 9 bases fitting TRBD2. Germline V gene sequence: CDR1 SGHDN, CDR2 FVKESK. The junction had 11 bases not matched to a gene; V was cut back by 4 bases and J by 1 base. The CDR3 covers 17 residues. This CDR3 is CASSRNLGAGGSYEQYF. CDR3 DNA: TGTGCCAGCAGCCGAAATTTAGGCGCGGGAGGGTCCTACGAGCAGTACTTC.

V gene TRBV4-1 combines with J gene TRBJ2-7; 7 bases agree with TRBD1. From germline, CDR1 is MGHRA and CDR2 YSYEKL. This CDR3 region has 14 residues. Germline trimming cut 4 bases from V and 3 bases from J; bases unmatched to any gene: 6. The CDR3 DNA follows: TGCGCCAGCAGCCCGGACAGGACACACTACGAGCAGTACTTC. This sequence encodes CASSPDRTHYEQYF.

This rearrangement joins TRBV27 to TRBJ2-2, with 7 bases aligning to TRBD1. V trimming: 2 bases; J trimming: 4 bases; junction bases outside the gene matches: 4. Germline CDR1 is MNHEY and CDR2 is SMNVEV (reference sequence). The CDR3 length is 15 residues. CDR3 sequence reads: CASSLDRVGTGELFF. In DNA form, the CDR3 reads TGTGCCAGCAGTTTAGACAGGGTGGGCACCGGGGAGCTGTTTTTT.

The V call is TRBV27, the J call TRBJ2-2; D unresolved. Germline values: CDR1 MNHEY, CDR2 SMNVEV (reference sequence). Trimming shortened V by 0 bases and J by 7 bases, and 9 bases separated the two germline ends. CDR3 length: 14 residues. The CDR3 region has the DNA TGTGCCAGCAGTTTATCCCCCTCTGGCGGGGAGCTGTTTTTT. Protein: CASSLSPSGGELFF.

The V call is TRBV19, the J call TRBJ2-5; D perhaps matches TRBD1 (6 bases). V lost 6 bases and J 4 bases, leaving 24 bases between the germline ends. Germline V gives CDR1 LNHDA, CDR2 SQIVND (reference sequence). The CDR3 has 17 residues. CDR3 DNA sequence: TGTGCCAGTAGCCCCCCCTCGGGAACAGGGAGCCGAGAGACCCAGTACTTC. Its protein is CASSPPSGTGSRETQYF.

This clone was counted a few times. The chain links TRBV5-1 to TRBJ2-3; D not certain. The germline CDR1 and CDR2 sequences are SGHRS and YFSETQ. V dropped 0 bases and J dropped 0 bases, with 11 bases sitting between them. The CDR3 spans 16 residues. The CDR3 DNA reads TGCGCCAGCAGCTTGGGGGCGGCCGCGAGCACAGATACGCAGTATTTT. Amino acid sequence: CASSLGAAASTDTQYF.

A single count supports this clone. This chain connects TRBV2 to TRBJ1-6, with unresolved D. The V gene lost 3 bases and the J gene lost 0 bases, with 9 bases spanning the gap. The CDR3 runs 16 residues. CDR1 SNHLY and CDR2 FYNNEI come from the germline V gene. The CDR3: CASSDRTSSYNSPLHF. The CDR3 nucleotides are TGTGCCAGCAGTGATAGGACGAGCTCCTATAATTCACCCCTCCACTTT.

The rearrangement joins TRBV7-9 to TRBJ1-1; D is ambiguous. Germline V gene lookup returns CDR1 SEHNR and CDR2 FQNEAQ (reference sequence). The CDR3 loop spans 14 amino acids. V lost 1 base and J lost 4, with 10 bases in between. The CDR3 region is CASSLEGTGTEAFF. CDR3 nucleotide sequence: TGTGCCAGCAGCTTAGAGGGAACGGGCACTGAAGCTTTCTTT.

This clone appeared a few times. This chain connects TRBV5-6 to TRBJ2-6, with TRBD2 as a possible D gene (5 bases). The CDR3 length is 17 residues. Trimming pared 4 bases from V and 0 bases from J, leaving 14 bases between. CDR1 and CDR2 from the germline V gene are SGHDT and YYEEEE. The CDR3: CASSPVEGNSGANVLTF. CDR3 coding DNA: TGTGCCAGCAGCCCCGTCGAGGGCAACTCTGGGGCCAACGTCCTGACTTTC.

This rearrangement joins TRBV9 to TRBJ2-1; 9 bases match TRBD2. From germline, CDR1 is SGDLS and CDR2 YYNGEE. After removal of 6 bases from V and 7 bases from J, the junction contained 11 bases not matched to a gene. The CDR3 length is 15 residues. CDR3 in DNA: TGTGCCAGCACCCGCGCCAGCGGGAGGTCGAATGAGCAGTTCTTC. Amino acid sequence: CASTRASGRSNEQFF.

This clone was found a few times. Other DNA variants within this sample encode the same CDR3. This rearrangement joins TRBV10-3 to TRBJ2-2, with TRBD1 matching over 9 bases. The J segment lost 2 bases and the V segment lost 7 bases, leaving 8 bases of the junction unmatched. CDR1 and CDR2 from the germline V gene are ENHRY and SYGVKD. The CDR3 covers 16 residues. The CDR3 here is CAITPRTGVNTGELFF. In DNA form, the CDR3 reads TGTGCCATCACCCCGAGGACAGGGGTAAACACCGGGGAGCTGTTTTTT.

The V and J genes are TRBV9 and TRBJ2-3, with TRBD2 matching over 7 bases. The CDR3 is 16 residues long. Germline V gives CDR1 SGDLS, CDR2 YYNGEE. V was clipped by 0 bases and J by 1 base; unmatched bases: 5. The CDR3 DNA follows: TGTGCCAGCAGCGTAGGATCTAGCGGACGCACAGATACGCAGTATTTT. It yields the protein CASSVGSSGRTDTQYF.